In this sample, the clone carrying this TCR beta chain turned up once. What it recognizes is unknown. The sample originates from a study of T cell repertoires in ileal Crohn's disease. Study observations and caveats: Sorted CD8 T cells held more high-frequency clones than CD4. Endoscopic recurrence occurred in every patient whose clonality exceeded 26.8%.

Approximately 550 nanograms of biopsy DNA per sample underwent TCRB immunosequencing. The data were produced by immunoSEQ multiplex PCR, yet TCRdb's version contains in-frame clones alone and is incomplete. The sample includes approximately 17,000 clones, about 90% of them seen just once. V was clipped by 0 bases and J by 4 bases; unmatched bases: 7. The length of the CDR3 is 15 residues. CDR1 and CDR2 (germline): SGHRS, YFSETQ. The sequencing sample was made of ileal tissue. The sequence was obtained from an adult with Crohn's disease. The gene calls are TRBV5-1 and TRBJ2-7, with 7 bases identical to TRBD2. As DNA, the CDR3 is TGCGCCAGCAGCTTGGGGGGCAGCGGGAAATACGAGCAGTACTTC. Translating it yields CASSLGGSGKYEQYF.